One and the same sample provided the 8 T cell receptor beta chains below, sequenced in a study of sequential checkpoint blockade in melanoma. The protocol was immunoSEQ multiplex PCR, while the TCRdb copy is restricted to in-frame clones and leaves out a portion. Among some 8,200 clones, about three fifths were seen once, and the ten largest hold roughly 18%. Documented treatment: randomized to nivolumab then ipilimumab (arm A) or the reverse (arm B). The sample consisted of CD8+ T cells sorted from blood (inferred from file names), taken from a patient given nivolumab and ipilimumab in sequence. The origin of the receptors is a human donor with melanoma.

Written as DNA, the CDR3 is TGTGCCAGCACCCAAAAGGGGGGGGGCTCCTATAATTCACCCCTCCACTTT. Amino acids: CASTQKGGGSYNSPLHF. The rearrangement uses TRBV21-1 and TRBJ1-6. TRBV21-1 constitutes a pseudogene. This CDR3 is built from 17 residues.

The chain couples TRBV18 to TRBJ2-7; the match to TRBD1 covers 9 bases. The CDR3 loop spans 16 amino acids. Germline CDR1 KGHSH, CDR2 LQKENI. After removal of 3 bases from V and 3 bases from J, the junction contained 9 bases not matched to a gene. The CDR3, as DNA: TGTGCCAGCTCACCGGGACCGGGACAGGGAGTCTACGAGCAGTACTTC. Translation: CASSPGPGQGVYEQYF.

The rearrangement joins TRBV9 to TRBJ1-2; D is uncertain. CDR1 is SGDLS and CDR2 is YYNGEE in the germline V gene. The CDR3 has 12 amino acids. Trimming cost V 5 bases and J 1 base, with 6 bases left between them. CDR3 sequence (DNA): TGTGCCAGCAGGGGGAGTAACTATGGCTACACCTTC. Residues: CASRGSNYGYTF.

The V and J genes are TRBV7-6 and TRBJ2-7, with 8 bases fitting TRBD2. The length of the CDR3 is 15 residues. The V gene end was trimmed by 5 bases and the J gene end by 3 bases; junction bases not matched to a gene: 9. CDR1 is SGHVS, CDR2 FNYEAQ, per germline. The CDR3 DNA follows: TGTGCCAGCAGCCGAGGACTAGCAGATAACTACGAGCAGTACTTC. This gives the protein CASSRGLADNYEQYF.

The rearrangement links TRBV4-1 to TRBJ2-1; 7 positions agree with TRBD2. This CDR3 spans 16 amino acids. V shed 0 bases and J 0 bases; nucleotides not matched to a gene: 2. Germline values: CDR1 MGHRA, CDR2 YSYEKL. CDR3 DNA sequence: TGCGCCAGCAGCCAAGATACGGGGGGCTCCTACAATGAGCAGTTCTTC. It yields the protein CASSQDTGGSYNEQFF.

V gene TRBV5-6 combines with J gene TRBJ2-4; no clear D gene. The CDR3 has 16 residues. Trimming pared 5 bases from V and 0 bases from J, leaving 15 bases between. The germline CDR1 and CDR2 sequences are SGHDT and YYEEEE. As DNA, the CDR3 is TGTGCCAGCAGTTCTGGCGGCAGATTAGCCAAAAACATTCAGTACTTC. Translation gives CASSSGGRLAKNIQYF.

The genes are TRBV2 and TRBJ2-2; D perhaps matches TRBD2 (5 bases). There are 11 residues in the CDR3. V shed 7 bases and J shed 5 bases, with 5 bases lying between them. Germline V gene data show CDR1 as SNHLY and CDR2 as FYNNEI. The CDR3 reads CASTGTGELFF. The CDR3 DNA reads as TGTGCCAGCACGGGGACCGGGGAGCTGTTTTTT.

The chain is built from TRBV5-1 and TRBJ2-5; possibly TRBD2 for D (6 bases). The V end lost 0 bases, the J end lost 11 bases, and 17 bases lay between the germline ends. Per germline, CDR1 SGHRS and CDR2 YFSETQ. CDR3 length: 14 residues. DNA for the CDR3: TGCGCCAGCAGCTTGGCCGCCCGTAACCGGGAGCAGTACTTC. Translating gives CASSLAARNREQYF. Based on the CDR3 plus reference TRBV5-1 and TRBJ2-5, the full variable domain is KAGVTQTPRYLIKTRGQQVTLSCSPISGHRSVSWYQQTPGQGLQFLFEYFSETQRNKGNFPGRFSGRQFSNSRSEMNVSTLELGDSALYLCASSLAARNREQYFGPGTRLLVL.